The 16 T cell receptor beta chains below were found in one sample sequenced in a study of T-cell memory formation after mild COVID-19. One entry per CDR3 protein, called by TCRdb with MiXCR from the 5' RACE reads. Here the sample spans under 550,000 distinct CDR3 sequences, 15% to 20% being singletons. The source material was PBMCs or a T cell subset sorted from them (not recorded which). Every receptor here comes from an adult woman who had mild COVID-19 (a few samples of this study predate the infection). Cell type and time point are not known.

This clonotype was seen more than once but under ten times. V gene TRBV12-3 or TRBV12-4 combines with J gene TRBJ2-3; 8 bases line up with TRBD1. V trimming: 1 base; J trimming: 5 bases; junction bases outside the gene matches: 5. The CDR3 runs 15 residues. For the CDR3, the DNA is TGTGCCAGCAGTTTAGGACAGGGGTTAGAAGATACGCAGTATTTT. This codes for CASSLGQGLEDTQYF.

This clonotype was counted at least ten times. V is TRBV6-5 and J is TRBJ2-7; TRBD2 matches at 9 bases. CDR1 is MNHEY, CDR2 SVGAGI, per germline. With 6 bases clipped from V and 3 bases from J, the junction kept 9 bases outside the gene matches. CDR3 length equals 15 residues. The CDR3 loop reads CASSPVASGNYEQYF. CDR3 DNA sequence: TGTGCCAGCAGCCCTGTGGCTAGCGGGAACTACGAGCAGTACTTC.

This clonotype occurred a few times. The gene calls are TRBV9 and TRBJ2-7, with TRBD1 identical over 9 bases. Trimming took 0 bases from V and 7 from J; bases not matched to a gene: 5. The CDR3 length is 14 residues. Germline V gene sequence: CDR1 SGDLS, CDR2 YYNGEE. The CDR3: CASSVGNRGPEQYF. The CDR3 nucleotides are TGTGCCAGCAGCGTAGGTAACAGGGGGCCTGAGCAGTACTTC.

The gene calls are TRBV24-1 and TRBJ2-6; 8 nucleotides agree with TRBD1. The CDR3 is 16 residues long. V gave up 2 bases and J gave up 2 bases; unmatched junction bases: 1. Germline V gives CDR1 KGHDR, CDR2 SFDVKD. In DNA, the CDR3 is TGTGCCACCAGTGATTCGACAGGGGCTGGGGCCAACGTCCTGACTTTC. It translates to CATSDSTGAGANVLTF.

This clonotype was observed a handful of times. CDR3 sequence: CASRLDPRAPDTQYF. CDR3 DNA: TGTGCCAGCAGACTGGACCCACGCGCCCCAGATACGCAGTATTTT. The chain joins TRBV5-4 to TRBJ2-3, with unresolved D. The CDR3 has 15 residues. The germline V and J ends were trimmed by 5 bases and 4 bases, with 17 bases remaining between them. The germline V gene encodes CDR1 SGHNT and CDR2 YYREEE (reference sequence).

V is TRBV6-6 and J is TRBJ2-1; D not resolved. Per the germline V gene, CDR1 is MNHNY and CDR2 is SVGAGI (reference sequence). V gave up 4 bases and J gave up 5 bases, with 9 bases separating them. CDR3 length: 13 amino acids. CDR3 protein: CASSSLPNNEQFF. The DNA for the CDR3 is TGTGCCAGCAGTTCCCTCCCTAACAATGAGCAGTTCTTC.

This clonotype has more than one count but fewer than ten. This chain joins TRBV27 and TRBJ2-3, with unresolved D. CDR3 length: 12 amino acids. Germline-derived CDR1 and CDR2 are MNHEY and SMNVEV (reference sequence). V shed 6 bases and J shed 8 bases, with 12 bases lying between them. Written as DNA, the CDR3 is TGTGCCAGCAGGCATCTAAGTGGTACGCAGTATTTT. As protein: CASRHLSGTQYF.

This clonotype was counted between two and nine times. The V gene is TRBV6-6, the J gene TRBJ1-1; 7 bases fit TRBD1. The CDR3 runs to 15 residues. J lost 4 bases, V lost 6 bases, and 11 bases had no gene match. Germline V gene sequence: CDR1 MNHNY, CDR2 SVGAGI (reference sequence). The CDR3 DNA follows: TGTGCCAGCAGGGGTACGGACAGGAAGGGCACTGAAGCTTTCTTT. Protein sequence: CASRGTDRKGTEAFF.

This clonotype appeared a few times. This chain uses TRBV30 with TRBJ2-1; 9 bases agree with TRBD2. Germline V gene lookup returns CDR1 GTSNPN and CDR2 SVGIG (reference sequence). Unmatched junction bases numbered 7, after V lost 1 base and J lost 6 bases. This CDR3 is 15 amino acids long. CDR3 nucleotides: TGTGCCTGGAGTGATTGGCTAGCGGGGTCCAATGAGCAGTTCTTC. This gives the protein CAWSDWLAGSNEQFF. The full variable domain, in which reference TRBV30 and TRBJ2-1 provide the parts outside the CDR3, is SQTIHQWPATLVQPVGSPLSLECTVEGTSNPNLYWYRQAAGRGLQLLFYSVGIGQISSEVPQNLSASRPQDRQFILSSKKLLLSDSGFYLCAWSDWLAGSNEQFFGPGTRLTVL.

This clonotype was picked up many times. The chain links TRBV27 to TRBJ2-7; D is ambiguous. Looked up from germline, CDR1 is MNHEY and CDR2 is SMNVEV (reference sequence). V lost 3 bases and J 0 bases, leaving 9 bases between the germline ends. CDR3 size: 14 residues. CDR3 protein: CASSLVANSYEQYF. For the CDR3, the DNA is TGTGCCAGCAGTTTGGTGGCTAACTCCTACGAGCAGTACTTC.

The table lists this clonotype with a few counts. This chain uses TRBV18 with TRBJ2-1; no firm D call. The CDR3 runs to 13 residues. The germline gives CDR1 KGHSH, CDR2 LQKENI. The V and J ends lost 2 bases and 10 bases respectively, with 12 bases between them. CDR3 nucleotide sequence: TGTGCCAGCTCACCAGTTGGGCTTGGAGAGCAGTTCTTC. It encodes CASSPVGLGEQFF.

The V and J genes are TRBV19 and TRBJ1-5; D remains unclear. This CDR3 comprises 13 residues. CDR1 and CDR2 from the germline V gene are LNHDA and SQIVND (reference sequence). Trimming took 8 bases from V and 2 from J, leaving 10 bases between them. The CDR3 loop reads CASGDLGNQPQHF. The CDR3 region has the DNA TGTGCCAGTGGGGATTTAGGCAATCAGCCCCAGCATTTT. Full variable domain (missing parts from reference TRBV19 and TRBJ1-5): DGGITQSPKYLFRKEGQNVTLSCEQNLNHDAMYWYRQDPGQGLRLIYYSQIVNDFQKGDIAEGYSVSREKKESFPLTVTSAQKNPTAFYLCASGDLGNQPQHFGDGTRLSIL.

The chain recombines TRBV30 with TRBJ1-2; D is undetermined. Trimming removed 0 bases at V and 4 bases at J, with 15 bases between. The germline gives CDR1 GTSNPN, CDR2 SVGIG (reference sequence). This CDR3 has 15 residues. DNA of the CDR3: TGTGCCTGGAGTGTAATAGACGGAGTCGCCTATGGCTACACCTTC. Its translation: CAWSVIDGVAYGYTF.

In this sample, this clonotype turned up a few times. J is TRBJ1-3 and V is TRBV20-1; tentatively, D is TRBD1 (5 bases). V was shortened by 5 bases and J by 4 bases, with 18 bases between the two germline ends. CDR1 is DFQATT and CDR2 is SNEGSKA in the germline V gene (reference sequence). The length of the CDR3 is 15 residues. The CDR3 nucleotides read TGCAGTGCTGGGGACCGCCCAGGGAAGGGAAACACCATATATTTT. Translating it yields CSAGDRPGKGNTIYF.

This clonotype has more than one count but fewer than ten. The V and J genes are TRBV5-1 and TRBJ1-1; D remains ambiguous. CDR1 is SGHRS, CDR2 YFSETQ, per germline. The V end lost 1 base, the J end lost 3 bases, and 10 bases lay between the germline ends. The length of the CDR3 is 14 residues. The CDR3 here is CASSLMGGDTEAFF. The DNA of the CDR3 is TGCGCCAGCAGCTTGATGGGCGGTGACACTGAAGCTTTCTTT. The complete variable domain, with remaining parts taken from reference TRBV5-1 and TRBJ1-1, reads KAGVTQTPRYLIKTRGQQVTLSCSPISGHRSVSWYQQTPGQGLQFLFEYFSETQRNKGNFPGRFSGRQFSNSRSEMNVSTLELGDSALYLCASSLMGGDTEAFFGQGTRLTVV.

The chain recombines TRBV6-5 with TRBJ2-5; D not certain. CDR3 length: 13 residues. V was shortened by 8 bases and J by 5 bases, with 15 bases between the two germline ends. Germline CDR1 MNHEY, CDR2 SVGAGI. The CDR3 DNA is TGTGCCAGCTCGCTAGGGCTTGAGGAGACCCAGTACTTC. Translating gives CASSLGLEETQYF.